Sequencing of this TCR beta chain was carried out in a study of cytomegalovirus exposure and HLA in healthy donors. Study-level findings and limits: The listing of 150 to 200 TCR beta chains classed them as cytomegalovirus-associated.

Regarding this clone: Its antigen is still unknown.

The PCR used 60 Vbeta and 13 Jbeta primers. Produced via immunoSEQ multiplex PCR; TCRdb's table is partial and in-frame only. The sample has approximately 180,000 clones, approximately 84% seen once. There are 16 residues in the CDR3. Trimming removed 4 bases at V and 0 bases at J, with 15 bases between. Germline CDR1 and CDR2: SGHAT and FQDESV (reference sequence). Healthy bone marrow donors made up the donor group. This chain connects TRBV11-1 to TRBJ1-1; no definite D call. Specimen: PBMCs. This TCR was sampled from a young man in good health and CMV-seronegative. The CDR3 reads CASSYPRLRLNTEAFF. CDR3 DNA: TGTGCCAGCAGCTATCCCAGACTTAGACTGAACACTGAAGCTTTCTTT. Drawing the rest from reference TRBV11-1 and TRBJ1-1, the complete variable domain is EAEVAQSPRYKITEKSQAVAFWCDPISGHATLYWYRQILGQGPELLVQFQDESVVDDSQLPKDRFSAERLKGVDSTLKIQPAELGDSAMYLCASSYPRLRLNTEAFFGQGTRLTVV.